This record looks at one T cell receptor (beta chain) sequence and its context. Its target is unknown. The record originates from a study of blood T cells in healthy people across ages. Study observations and caveats: The study found more naive CD4+ cells and higher diversity in long-lived than aged donors.

Primed by a sample-barcoded 5' primer and a J-beta primer mix, a second PCR proceeded for 7 to 11 cycles. Every cDNA molecule bore a tag from a template-switch adaptor containing 12 random nucleotides. Each sample provided no less than 2.5 million CDR3-containing paired-end reads. MiXCR, run by TCRdb on the 5' RACE reads, gives a single entry per CDR3 protein. Among more than 1.4 million distinct CDR3 sequences listed, around 42% were seen once. Trimming took off 4 bases at V and 1 base at J, with 11 bases between the two ends. Germline V lookup: CDR1 MNHEY, CDR2 SMNVEV (reference sequence). This CDR3 has 14 residues.

Sequenced sample: blood. The clonotype originates from a young woman in good health. This chain links TRBV27 with TRBJ2-7; no reliable D call. The CDR3 sequence is CASSSAHTSYEQYF. The CDR3 nucleotides are TGTGCCAGCAGTTCCGCCCATACGTCCTACGAGCAGTACTTC.